What follows is one T cell receptor (beta chain) and its context. The data were taken from a study of blood T cell repertoires in COVID-19. Repertoires were generated with immunoSEQ multiplex PCR, while TCRdb's copy carries only in-frame clones and drops some. Of under 70,000 clones listed, approximately 91% are singletons. The V segment lost 5 bases and the J segment 7 bases; nucleotides outside the gene matches: 5. The CDR3 is made up of 14 amino acids. The germline CDR1 and CDR2 sequences are SGHTA and FQGTGA. This chain uses TRBV7-3 with TRBJ2-1; 10 bases are shared with TRBD1. The sample was peripheral blood. This sequence was found in a woman aged 60-70 years with active or convalescent COVID-19. The CDR3 DNA follows: TGTGCCAGCAGCCCACCGGGACAGGGGAATGAGCAGTTCTTC. Encoded protein: CASSPPGQGNEQFF.